There are a few counts of the clone carrying this TCR beta chain. The antigen is not known. This entry comes from a study of identical twins. Overall study results and limits: The study reached conclusions through statistical analysis that was cross-sectional, not following the same donors.

TCRdb independently ran MiXCR on the 5' RACE reads; one entry per CDR3 protein. The profile shows hundreds of thousands of distinct CDR3 sequences, approximately 21% of them singletons. CDR3 size: 14 residues. V was clipped by 7 bases and J by 5 bases; unmatched bases: 7. Germline V gene sequence: CDR1 MNHNS, CDR2 SASEGT. These data were also filed under a second study, of T cells expressing NK-cell markers.

Specimen: PBMCs. The chain uses TRBV6-1 and TRBJ2-2, with 7 bases aligning to TRBD1. The TCR comes from a woman between 18 and 30 years old in good health. CDR3 in DNA: TGTGCCAGCACCTTTTCCAGGGGGACCGGGGAGCTGTTTTTT. Encoded protein: CASTFSRGTGELFF.